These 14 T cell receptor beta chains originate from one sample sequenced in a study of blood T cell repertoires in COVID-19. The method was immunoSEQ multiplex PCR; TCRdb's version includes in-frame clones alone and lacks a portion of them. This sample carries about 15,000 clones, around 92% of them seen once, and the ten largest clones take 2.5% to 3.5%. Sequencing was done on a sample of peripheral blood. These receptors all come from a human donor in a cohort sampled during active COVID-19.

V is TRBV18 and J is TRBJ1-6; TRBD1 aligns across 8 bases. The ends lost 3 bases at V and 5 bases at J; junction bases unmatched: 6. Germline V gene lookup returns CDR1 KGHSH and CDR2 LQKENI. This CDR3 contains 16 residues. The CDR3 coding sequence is TGTGCCAGCTCACCGGCAACAGGGGGGAATAATTCACCCCTCCACTTT. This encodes CASSPATGGNNSPLHF. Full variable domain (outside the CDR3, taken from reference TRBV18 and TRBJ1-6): NAGVMQNPRHLVRRRGQEARLRCSPMKGHSHVYWYRQLPEEGLKFMVYLQKENIIDESGMPKERFSAEFPKEGPSILRIQQVVRGDSAAYFCASSPATGGNNSPLHFGNGTRLTVT.

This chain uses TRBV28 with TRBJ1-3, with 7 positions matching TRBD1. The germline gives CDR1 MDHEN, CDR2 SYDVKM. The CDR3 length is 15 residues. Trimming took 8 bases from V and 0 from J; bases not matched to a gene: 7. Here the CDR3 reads CASWGGQASGNTIYF. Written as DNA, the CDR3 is TGTGCCAGCTGGGGAGGACAGGCCTCTGGAAACACCATATATTTT.

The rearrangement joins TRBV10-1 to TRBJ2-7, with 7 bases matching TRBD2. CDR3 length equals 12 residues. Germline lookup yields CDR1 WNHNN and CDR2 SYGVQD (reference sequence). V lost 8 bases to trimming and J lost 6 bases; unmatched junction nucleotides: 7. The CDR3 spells CASGTGGGEQYF. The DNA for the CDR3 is TGCGCCAGCGGCACAGGCGGGGGCGAGCAGTACTTC.

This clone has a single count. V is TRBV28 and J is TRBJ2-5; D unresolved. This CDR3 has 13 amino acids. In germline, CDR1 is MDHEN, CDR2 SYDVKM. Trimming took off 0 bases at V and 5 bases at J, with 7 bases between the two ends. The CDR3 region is CASSLWAEETQYF. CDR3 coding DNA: TGTGCCAGCAGTTTATGGGCGGAGGAGACCCAGTACTTC.

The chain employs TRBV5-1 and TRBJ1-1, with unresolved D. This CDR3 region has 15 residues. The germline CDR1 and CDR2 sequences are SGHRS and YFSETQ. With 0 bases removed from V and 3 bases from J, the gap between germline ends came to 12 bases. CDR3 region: CASSLAPGSDTEAFF. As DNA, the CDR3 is TGCGCCAGCAGCTTGGCCCCCGGGTCGGACACTGAAGCTTTCTTT.

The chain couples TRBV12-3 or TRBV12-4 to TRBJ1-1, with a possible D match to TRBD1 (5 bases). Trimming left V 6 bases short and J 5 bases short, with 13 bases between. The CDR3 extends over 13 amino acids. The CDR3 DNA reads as TGTGCCAGCAGGGTAGTAGCAGGGACTGAAGCTTTCTTT. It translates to CASRVVAGTEAFF.

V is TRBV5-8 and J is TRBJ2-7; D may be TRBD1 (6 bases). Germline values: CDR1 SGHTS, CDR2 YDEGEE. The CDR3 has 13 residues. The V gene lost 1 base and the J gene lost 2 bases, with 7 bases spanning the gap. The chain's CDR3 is CASSLNRAYEQYF. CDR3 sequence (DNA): TGTGCCAGCAGCTTGAACAGGGCCTACGAGCAGTACTTC.

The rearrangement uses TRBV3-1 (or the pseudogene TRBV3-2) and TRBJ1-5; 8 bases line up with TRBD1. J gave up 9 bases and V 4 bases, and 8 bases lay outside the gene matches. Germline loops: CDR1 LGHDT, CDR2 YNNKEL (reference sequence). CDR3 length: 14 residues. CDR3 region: CASSPGTGSAPQHF. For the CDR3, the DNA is TGTGCCAGCAGCCCGGGGACAGGTAGTGCGCCCCAGCATTTT.

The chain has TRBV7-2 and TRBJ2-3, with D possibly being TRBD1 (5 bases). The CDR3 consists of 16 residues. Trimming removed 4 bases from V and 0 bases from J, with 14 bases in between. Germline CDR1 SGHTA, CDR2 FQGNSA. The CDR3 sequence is CASSSGTGVSTDTQYF. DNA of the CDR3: TGTGCCAGCAGCTCCGGAACAGGAGTGAGCACAGATACGCAGTATTTT.

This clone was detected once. The CDR3 DNA is TGTGCCAGCTCACTCGACTTGAATGAGCAGTTCTTC. Its protein is CASSLDLNEQFF. The chain is built from TRBV18 and TRBJ2-1; D unclear. The CDR3 sequence is 12 residues long. The germline gives CDR1 KGHSH, CDR2 LQKENI. V was clipped by 4 bases and J by 7 bases, with 8 bases between them. Looking up the rest from reference TRBV18 and TRBJ2-1 gives the full variable domain: NAGVMQNPRHLVRRRGQEARLRCSPMKGHSHVYWYRQLPEEGLKFMVYLQKENIIDESGMPKERFSAEFPKEGPSILRIQQVVRGDSAAYFCASSLDLNEQFFGPGTRLTVL.

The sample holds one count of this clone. For the CDR3, the DNA is TGTGCCAGCAGCTTCCAGTCCTACGAGCAGTACTTC. This codes for CASSFQSYEQYF. The V and J genes are TRBV5-6 and TRBJ2-7; D remains ambiguous. Per germline, CDR1 SGHDT and CDR2 YYEEEE. The CDR3 runs to 12 residues. The V end lost 2 bases, the J end lost 1 base, and 4 bases lay between the germline ends.

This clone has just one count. The CDR3 sequence is CASSPGNGPYEQYF. CDR3 nucleotide sequence: TGTGCCAGCAGCCCCGGGAACGGACCCTACGAGCAGTACTTC. The chain employs TRBV3-1 (or the pseudogene TRBV3-2) and TRBJ2-7; perhaps TRBD2 as D (5 bases). CDR1 is LGHDT and CDR2 is YNNKEL in the germline V gene (reference sequence). Deletions cut 4 bases from V and 2 bases from J, with 12 bases between. The CDR3 totals 14 residues.

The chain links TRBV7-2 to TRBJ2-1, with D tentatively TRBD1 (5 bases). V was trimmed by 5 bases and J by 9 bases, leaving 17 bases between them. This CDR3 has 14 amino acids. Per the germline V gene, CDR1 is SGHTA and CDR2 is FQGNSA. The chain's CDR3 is CASSVFKGVLEQFF. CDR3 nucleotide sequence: TGTGCCAGCAGCGTCTTTAAAGGGGTCCTTGAGCAGTTCTTC. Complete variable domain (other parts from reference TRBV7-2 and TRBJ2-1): GAGVSQSPSNKVTEKGKDVELRCDPISGHTALYWYRQSLGQGLEFLIYFQGNSAPDKSGLPSDRFSAERTGGSVSTLTIQRTQQEDSAVYLCASSVFKGVLEQFFGPGTRLTVL.

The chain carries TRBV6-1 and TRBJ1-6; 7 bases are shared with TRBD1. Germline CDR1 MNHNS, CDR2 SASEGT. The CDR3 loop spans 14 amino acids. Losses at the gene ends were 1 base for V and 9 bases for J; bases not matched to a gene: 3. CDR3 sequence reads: CASSEGQGGSPLHF. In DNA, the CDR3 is TGTGCCAGCAGTGAAGGACAGGGTGGTTCACCCCTCCACTTT.